Shown below are 19 T cell receptor beta chains from a single sample sequenced in a study of T cell responses to AZD1222 COVID-19 vaccine. The repertoire was sequenced with immunoSEQ multiplex PCR; TCRdb's copy has only in-frame clones and lacks some. The sample lists about 150,000 clones, roughly 92% occurring once. Sequences were derived from peripheral blood, sampled on day 0 of AZD1222 vaccination. These receptors were taken from an adult in good health.

V gene TRBV24-1 combines with J gene TRBJ2-2; weak D call: TRBD2 (5 bases). V lost 5 bases to trimming and J lost 4 bases, with 10 bases between them. Germline loops: CDR1 KGHDR, CDR2 SFDVKD. CDR3 size: 14 residues. In nucleotides, the CDR3 is TGTGCCACCAGTGGTAGGGCGGGCACCGGGGAGCTGTTTTTT. The encoded protein is CATSGRAGTGELFF.

The chain employs TRBV6-2 or TRBV6-3 and TRBJ2-4; D could derive from TRBD1 or TRBD2 (5 bases each). V was pared by 6 bases and J by 0 bases, with 15 bases between. CDR1 MNHEY and CDR2 SVGEGT come from the germline V gene. The length of the CDR3 is 16 residues. CDR3 loop: CASSLDGALAKNIQYF. CDR3 DNA sequence: TGTGCCAGCAGCCTCGACGGGGCTCTAGCCAAAAACATTCAGTACTTC.

In DNA form, the CDR3 reads TGTGCCAGCAGCTCACAGGGGGCGGCTGGAAACACCATATATTTT. Translated: CASSSQGAAGNTIYF. The chain carries TRBV7-2 and TRBJ1-3, with 9 bases aligning to TRBD1. Germline V gene lookup returns CDR1 SGHTA and CDR2 FQGNSA. The CDR3 loop spans 15 amino acids. V trimming: 4 bases; J trimming: 2 bases; junction bases outside the gene matches: 3.

V gene TRBV6-2 or TRBV6-3 combines with J gene TRBJ1-3, with TRBD1 as a possible D gene (5 bases). The CDR3 loop spans 19 amino acids. Looked up from germline, CDR1 is MNHEY and CDR2 is SVGEGT. V was cut by 5 bases and J by 4 bases, with 27 bases left in between. CDR3 amino acids: CASSNPGRSEAQSGNTIYF. CDR3 sequence (DNA): TGTGCCAGCAGTAACCCGGGACGGTCCGAGGCACAGTCCGGAAACACCATATATTTT.

The CDR3 DNA is TGCAGCGTAACCTTTGCGGTAAGTCTAGGTCAGCCCCAGCATTTT. Amino acids: CSVTFAVSLGQPQHF. This chain joins TRBV29-1 and TRBJ1-5; unclear D gene. From germline, CDR1 is SQVTM and CDR2 ANQGSEA. V dropped 6 bases and J dropped 6 bases, with 21 bases sitting between them. The CDR3 has 15 amino acids.

J is TRBJ1-1 and V is TRBV7-8; D uncertain. Germline-derived CDR1 and CDR2 are SGHVS and FQNEAQ. V dropped 0 bases and J dropped 7 bases, with 12 bases sitting between them. The CDR3 spans 14 residues. The CDR3 DNA sequence: TGTGCCAGCAGCTTAGCAGGGAACCCACTTGAAGCTTTCTTT. Protein sequence: CASSLAGNPLEAFF.

V and J are TRBV5-5 and TRBJ1-2; D remains ambiguous. The germline V gene encodes CDR1 SGHKS and CDR2 YYEKEE (reference sequence). This CDR3 contains 16 residues. Trimming left V 0 bases short and J 0 bases short, with 12 bases between. In DNA, the CDR3 is TGTGCCAGCAGCTTGGCGGTCGCGGCTTCTAACTATGGCTACACCTTC. It translates to CASSLAVAASNYGYTF. The complete variable domain, with remaining parts taken from reference TRBV5-5 and TRBJ1-2, reads DAGVTQSPTHLIKTRGQQVTLRCSPISGHKSVSWYQQVLGQGPQFIFQYYEKEERGRGNFPDRFSARQFPNYSSELNVNALLLGDSALYLCASSLAVAASNYGYTFGSGTRLTVV.

The rearrangement uses TRBV7-6 and TRBJ2-2; no definite D call. V lost 1 base and J lost 4, with 13 bases in between. Germline lookup yields CDR1 SGHVS and CDR2 FNYEAQ. The CDR3 sequence is 16 residues long. CDR3 protein: CASSLGGGPGTGELFF. The CDR3 coding sequence is TGTGCCAGCAGCTTAGGTGGTGGGCCCGGCACCGGGGAGCTGTTTTTT.

This rearrangement joins TRBV4-1 to TRBJ2-5; D not certain. The CDR3 consists of 17 residues. Trimming removed 4 bases from V and 1 base from J, with 19 bases in between. In germline, CDR1 is MGHRA, CDR2 YSYEKL. In DNA, the CDR3 is TGCGCCAGCAGCCCGACTCTCCTCCGCCGATTCCAAGAGACCCAGTACTTC. Its protein is CASSPTLLRRFQETQYF.

V usage is TRBV9 and J usage is TRBJ1-4; perhaps TRBD1 as D (5 bases). The germline CDR1 and CDR2 sequences are SGDLS and YYNGEE. The CDR3 has 14 amino acids. V lost 0 bases and J lost 11, with 14 bases in between. CDR3 in DNA: TGTGCCAGCAGCGTAGTACCCCAGGGCGGGAAACTGTTTTTT. Protein product: CASSVVPQGGKLFF.

The rearrangement links TRBV12-5 to TRBJ2-7; 10 nucleotides align to TRBD1. The CDR3 consists of 14 residues. V lost 8 bases and J lost 0; bases outside the gene matches: 4. Per the germline V gene, CDR1 is LGHNT and CDR2 is FRNRAP. The CDR3 DNA sequence: TGTGCTAGTCGGGGGGACAGGGGCTCCTACGAGCAGTACTTC. This translates into CASRGDRGSYEQYF.

The chain has TRBV5-1 and TRBJ2-5, with D tentatively TRBD1 (5 bases). V lost 1 base, J lost 0 bases, and 7 bases lay in between. CDR3 length equals 14 residues. Germline CDR1 is SGHRS and CDR2 is YFSETQ. CDR3 sequence (DNA): TGCGCCAGCAGCTTGCAGGGTAACCAAGAGACCCAGTACTTC. Translating it yields CASSLQGNQETQYF.

The rearrangement links TRBV11-3 to TRBJ2-3; TRBD2 might be the D (6 bases). The V gene's germline CDR1 is SGHNT and CDR2 YENEEA. Trimming shortened V by 6 bases and J by 3 bases, and 16 bases separated the two germline ends. CDR3 length: 15 residues. CDR3 amino acids: CASRHRDSQTDTQYF. DNA of the CDR3: TGTGCCAGCAGACACCGGGACTCCCAGACAGATACGCAGTATTTT. Full variable domain (missing parts from reference TRBV11-3 and TRBJ2-3): EAGVVQSPRYKIIEKKQPVAFWCNPISGHNTLYWYLQNLGQGPELLIRYENEEAVDDSQLPKDRFSAERLKGVDSTLKIQPAELGDSAVYLCASRHRDSQTDTQYFGPGTRLTVL.

The J gene is TRBJ2-4, the V gene TRBV3-1 (or the pseudogene TRBV3-2), with TRBD1 matching 9 bases. CDR1 is LGHDT and CDR2 is YNNKEL in the germline V gene (reference sequence). V shed 4 bases and J 6 bases; nucleotides not matched to a gene: 4. The CDR3 length is 14 residues. The CDR3 sequence: CASSPRDRVNIQYF. CDR3 in DNA: TGTGCCAGCAGCCCTCGGGACAGGGTAAACATTCAGTACTTC.

This clone has a handful of counts. This rearrangement joins TRBV18 to TRBJ2-1, with 11 bases that match TRBD1. The CDR3 is 14 amino acids. CDR1 is KGHSH, CDR2 LQKENI, per germline. Germline trimming cut 6 bases from V and 6 bases from J; bases unmatched to any gene: 4. The CDR3 coding sequence is TGTGCCAGCTCGGGGGACAGGGGGGTCAATGAGCAGTTCTTC. Its protein product is CASSGDRGVNEQFF.

The chain has TRBV3-1 (or the pseudogene TRBV3-2) and TRBJ1-2; D unclear. The ends were cut back, 2 bases at V and 5 bases at J, with 3 bases in the middle. Germline-derived CDR1 and CDR2 are LGHDT and YNNKEL (reference sequence). The CDR3 extends over 11 amino acids. The CDR3, as DNA: TGTGCCAGCAGCCAAAAATATGGCTACACCTTC. This gives the protein CASSQKYGYTF.

This clone was seen a single time. This chain uses TRBV7-2 with TRBJ1-5; D is ambiguous. This CDR3 region has 15 residues. V lost 5 bases, J lost 1 base, and 12 bases lay in between. Germline loops: CDR1 SGHTA, CDR2 FQGNSA. CDR3 sequence (DNA): TGTGCCAGCAGCACGGGAGGGTGGAGCAATCAGCCCCAGCATTTT. It is translated as CASSTGGWSNQPQHF.

The chain carries TRBV12-3 or TRBV12-4 and TRBJ1-5, with no clear D. V gave up 6 bases and J gave up 6 bases, with 12 bases separating them. CDR3 length: 13 amino acids. The CDR3 is CASRMGQSQPQHF. The CDR3 DNA is TGTGCCAGCAGGATGGGTCAGAGTCAGCCCCAGCATTTT.

This chain joins TRBV5-1 and TRBJ2-7, with D possibly matching TRBD2 (6 bases). Germline values: CDR1 SGHRS, CDR2 YFSETQ. The CDR3 runs to 17 residues. The ends were cut back, 0 bases at V and 5 bases at J, with 21 bases in the middle. DNA for the CDR3: TGCGCCAGCAGCTTGGGGAGGGGTGGTGGGCTATTGGACGAGCAGTACTTC. Amino acids: CASSLGRGGGLLDEQYF.